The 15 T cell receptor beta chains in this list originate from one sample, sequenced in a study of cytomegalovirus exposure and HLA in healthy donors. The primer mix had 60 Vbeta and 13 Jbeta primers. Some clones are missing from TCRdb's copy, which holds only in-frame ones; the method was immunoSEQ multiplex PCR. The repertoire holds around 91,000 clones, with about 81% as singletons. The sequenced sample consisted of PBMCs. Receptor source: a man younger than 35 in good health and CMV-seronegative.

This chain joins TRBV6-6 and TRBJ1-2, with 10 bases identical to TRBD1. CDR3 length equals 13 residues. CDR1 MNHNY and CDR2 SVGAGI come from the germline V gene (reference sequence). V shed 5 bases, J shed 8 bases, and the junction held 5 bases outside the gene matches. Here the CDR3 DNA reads TGTGCCAGCAGTCAGGGACAGGGGCAAGGCTACACCTTC. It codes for CASSQGQGQGYTF.

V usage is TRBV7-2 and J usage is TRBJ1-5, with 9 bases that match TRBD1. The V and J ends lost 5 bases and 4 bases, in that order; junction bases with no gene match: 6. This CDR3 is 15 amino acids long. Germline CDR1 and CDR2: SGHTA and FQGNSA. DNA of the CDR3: TGTGCCAGCAGCCTAACAGGGACAGGGAATCAGCCCCAGCATTTT. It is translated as CASSLTGTGNQPQHF.

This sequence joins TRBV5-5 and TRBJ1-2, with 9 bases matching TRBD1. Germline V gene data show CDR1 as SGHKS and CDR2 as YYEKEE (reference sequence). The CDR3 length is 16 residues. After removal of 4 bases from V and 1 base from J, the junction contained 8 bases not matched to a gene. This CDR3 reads CASSPMDRGVNYGYTF. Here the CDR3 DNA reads TGTGCCAGCAGCCCTATGGACAGGGGCGTTAACTATGGCTACACCTTC.

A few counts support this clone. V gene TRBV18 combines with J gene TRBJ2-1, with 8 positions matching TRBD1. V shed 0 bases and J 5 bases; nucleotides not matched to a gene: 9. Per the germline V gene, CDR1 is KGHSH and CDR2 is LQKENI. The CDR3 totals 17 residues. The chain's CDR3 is CASSPPGQGGPNNEQFF. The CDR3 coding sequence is TGTGCCAGCTCACCACCTGGACAGGGAGGCCCCAACAATGAGCAGTTCTTC.

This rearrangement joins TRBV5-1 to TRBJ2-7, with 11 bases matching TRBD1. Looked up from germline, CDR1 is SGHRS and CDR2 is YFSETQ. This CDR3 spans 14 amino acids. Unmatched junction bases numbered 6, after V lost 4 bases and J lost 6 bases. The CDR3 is CASSRGQGAVEQYF. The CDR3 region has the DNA TGCGCCAGCAGCAGAGGACAGGGGGCGGTCGAGCAGTACTTC.

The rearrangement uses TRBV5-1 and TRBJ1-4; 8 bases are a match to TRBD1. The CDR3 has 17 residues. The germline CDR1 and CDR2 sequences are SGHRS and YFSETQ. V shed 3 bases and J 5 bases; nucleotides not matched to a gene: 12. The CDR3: CASSSGTGPGLNEKLFF. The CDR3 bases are TGCGCCAGCAGCTCAGGGACAGGCCCCGGTCTGAATGAAAAACTGTTTTTT.

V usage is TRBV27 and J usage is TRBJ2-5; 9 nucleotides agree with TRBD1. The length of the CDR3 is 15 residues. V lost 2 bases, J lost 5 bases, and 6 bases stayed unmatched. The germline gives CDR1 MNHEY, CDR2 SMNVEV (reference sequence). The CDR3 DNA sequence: TGTGCCAGCAGTTTACCGGGACAGGGTAGGGAGACCCAGTACTTC. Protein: CASSLPGQGRETQYF.

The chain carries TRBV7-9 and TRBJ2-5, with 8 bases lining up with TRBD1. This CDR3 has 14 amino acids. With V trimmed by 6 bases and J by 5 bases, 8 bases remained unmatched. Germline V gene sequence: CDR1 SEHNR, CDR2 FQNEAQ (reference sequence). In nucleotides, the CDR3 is TGTGCCAGCAGTCCCCCAGGGGGCGAGGAGACCCAGTACTTC. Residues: CASSPPGGEETQYF.

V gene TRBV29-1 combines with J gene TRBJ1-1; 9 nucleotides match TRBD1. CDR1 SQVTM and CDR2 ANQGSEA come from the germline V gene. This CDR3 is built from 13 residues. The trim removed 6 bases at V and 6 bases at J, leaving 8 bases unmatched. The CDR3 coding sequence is TGCAGCGTAGGAGGGACAGGGATAGCTGAAGCTTTCTTT. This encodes CSVGGTGIAEAFF.

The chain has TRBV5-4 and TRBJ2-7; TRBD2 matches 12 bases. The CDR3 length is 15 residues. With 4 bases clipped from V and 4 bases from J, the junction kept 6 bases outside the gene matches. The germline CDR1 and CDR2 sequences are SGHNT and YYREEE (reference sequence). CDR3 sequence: CASSPRTSGVYEQYF. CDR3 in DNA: TGTGCCAGCAGCCCCCGGACTAGCGGGGTTTACGAGCAGTACTTC.

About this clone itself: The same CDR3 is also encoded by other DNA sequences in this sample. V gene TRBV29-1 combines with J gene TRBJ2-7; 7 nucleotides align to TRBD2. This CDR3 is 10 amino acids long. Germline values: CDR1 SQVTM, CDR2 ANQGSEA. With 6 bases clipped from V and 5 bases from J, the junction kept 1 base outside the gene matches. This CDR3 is CSVGGDEQYF. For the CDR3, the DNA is TGCAGCGTGGGGGGGGACGAGCAGTACTTC.

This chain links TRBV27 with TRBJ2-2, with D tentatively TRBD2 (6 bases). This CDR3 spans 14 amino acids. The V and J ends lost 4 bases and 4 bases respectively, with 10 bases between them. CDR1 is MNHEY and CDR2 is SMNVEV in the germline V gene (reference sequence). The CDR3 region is CASSWRAGTGELFF. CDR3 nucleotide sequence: TGTGCCAGCAGTTGGAGGGCTGGCACCGGGGAGCTGTTTTTT.

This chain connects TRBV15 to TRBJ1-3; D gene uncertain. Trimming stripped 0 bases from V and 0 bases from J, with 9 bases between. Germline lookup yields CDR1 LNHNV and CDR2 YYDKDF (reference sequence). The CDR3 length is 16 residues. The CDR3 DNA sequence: TGTGCCACCAGCAGAGATCGGGAACCCTCTGGAAACACCATATATTTT. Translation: CATSRDREPSGNTIYF.

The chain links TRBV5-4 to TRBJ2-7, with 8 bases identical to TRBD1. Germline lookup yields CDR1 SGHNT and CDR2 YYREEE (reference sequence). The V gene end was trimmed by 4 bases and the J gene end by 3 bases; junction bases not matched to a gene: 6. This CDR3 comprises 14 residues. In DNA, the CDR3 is TGTGCCAGCAGCATAGGACAGGGTGGCTACGAGCAGTACTTC. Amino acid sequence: CASSIGQGGYEQYF.

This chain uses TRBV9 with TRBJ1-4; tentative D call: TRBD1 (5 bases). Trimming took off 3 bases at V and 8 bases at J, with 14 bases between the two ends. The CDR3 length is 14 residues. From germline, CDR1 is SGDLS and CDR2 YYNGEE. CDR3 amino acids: CASSAEARDEKLFF. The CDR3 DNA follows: TGTGCCAGCAGCGCGGAGGCGCGGGACGAAAAACTGTTTTTT.